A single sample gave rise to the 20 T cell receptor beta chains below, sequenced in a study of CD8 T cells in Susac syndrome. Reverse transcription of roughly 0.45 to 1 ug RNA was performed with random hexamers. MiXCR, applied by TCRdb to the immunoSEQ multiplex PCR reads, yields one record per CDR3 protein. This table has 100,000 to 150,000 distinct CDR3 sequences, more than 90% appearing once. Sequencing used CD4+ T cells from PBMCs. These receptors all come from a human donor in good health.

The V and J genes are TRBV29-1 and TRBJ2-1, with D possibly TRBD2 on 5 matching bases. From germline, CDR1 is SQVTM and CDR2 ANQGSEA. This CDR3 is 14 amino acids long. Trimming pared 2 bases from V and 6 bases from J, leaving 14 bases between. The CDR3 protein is CSVETSGIPNEQFF. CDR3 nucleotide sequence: TGCAGCGTTGAAACTAGTGGTATACCCAATGAGCAGTTCTTC.

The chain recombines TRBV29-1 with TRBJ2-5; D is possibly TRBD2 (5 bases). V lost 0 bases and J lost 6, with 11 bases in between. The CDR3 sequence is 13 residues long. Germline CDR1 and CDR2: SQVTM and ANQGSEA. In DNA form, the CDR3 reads TGCAGCGTTGAAGAATCTAGCCGCCAGACCCAGTACTTC. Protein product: CSVEESSRQTQYF.

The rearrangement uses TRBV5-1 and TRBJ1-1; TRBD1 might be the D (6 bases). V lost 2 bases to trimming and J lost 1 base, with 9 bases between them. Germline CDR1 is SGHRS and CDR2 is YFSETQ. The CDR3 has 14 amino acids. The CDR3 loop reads CASSFDRQNTEAFF. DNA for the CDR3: TGCGCCAGCAGCTTCGACAGGCAGAACACTGAAGCTTTCTTT.

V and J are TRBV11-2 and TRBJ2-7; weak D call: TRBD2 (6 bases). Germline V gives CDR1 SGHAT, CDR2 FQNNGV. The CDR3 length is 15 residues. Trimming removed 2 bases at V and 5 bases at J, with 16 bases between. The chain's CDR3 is CASSLRREWSDEQYF. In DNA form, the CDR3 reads TGTGCCAGCAGCTTAAGACGGGAGTGGTCTGACGAGCAGTACTTC.

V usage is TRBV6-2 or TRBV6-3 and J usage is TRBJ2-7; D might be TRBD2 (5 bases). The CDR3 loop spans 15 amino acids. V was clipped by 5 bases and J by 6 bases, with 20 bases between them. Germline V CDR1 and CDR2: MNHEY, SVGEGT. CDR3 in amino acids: CASSPTRRSNAEQYF. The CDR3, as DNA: TGTGCCAGCAGTCCAACCCGGAGGAGCAACGCCGAGCAGTACTTC.

The CDR3 coding sequence is TGCGCCAGCAGCTTGGGTCAGGGGCCAGAGACCCAGTACTTC. Translation: CASSLGQGPETQYF. The V and J genes are TRBV5-1 and TRBJ2-5; the D gene is possibly TRBD1 (6 bases). CDR3 length: 14 amino acids. The V end was cut by 0 bases, the J end by 4 bases, with 10 bases between. Germline lookup yields CDR1 SGHRS and CDR2 YFSETQ.

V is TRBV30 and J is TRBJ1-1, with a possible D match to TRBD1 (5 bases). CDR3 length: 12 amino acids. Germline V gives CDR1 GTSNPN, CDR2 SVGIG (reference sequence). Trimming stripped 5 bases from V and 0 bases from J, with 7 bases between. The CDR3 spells CAWGGVNTEAFF. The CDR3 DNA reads TGTGCCTGGGGGGGGGTGAACACTGAAGCTTTCTTT.

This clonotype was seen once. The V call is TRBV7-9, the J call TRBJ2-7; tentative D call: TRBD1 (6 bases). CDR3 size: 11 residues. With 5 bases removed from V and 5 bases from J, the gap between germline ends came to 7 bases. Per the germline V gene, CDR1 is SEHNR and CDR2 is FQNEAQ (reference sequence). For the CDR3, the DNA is TGTGCCAGCAGCACAGGGCACGAGCAGTACTTC. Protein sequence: CASSTGHEQYF. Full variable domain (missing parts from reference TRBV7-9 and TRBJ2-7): DTGVSQNPRHKITKRGQNVTFRCDPISEHNRLYWYRQTLGQGPEFLTYFQNEAQLEKSRLLSDRFSAERPKGSFSTLEIQRTEQGDSAMYLCASSTGHEQYFGPGTRLTVT.

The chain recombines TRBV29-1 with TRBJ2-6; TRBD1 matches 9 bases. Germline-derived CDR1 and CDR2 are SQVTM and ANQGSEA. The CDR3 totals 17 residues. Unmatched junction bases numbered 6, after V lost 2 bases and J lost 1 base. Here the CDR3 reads CSVEKTGGPSGANVLTF. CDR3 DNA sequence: TGCAGCGTTGAAAAAACAGGGGGCCCATCTGGGGCCAACGTCCTGACTTTC.

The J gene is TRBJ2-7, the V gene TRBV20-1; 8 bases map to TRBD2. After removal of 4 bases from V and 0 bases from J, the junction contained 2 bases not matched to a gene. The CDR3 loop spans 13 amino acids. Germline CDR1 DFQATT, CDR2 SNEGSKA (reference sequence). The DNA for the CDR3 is TGCAGTGCTACGAGCGGGAGCTCCTACGAGCAGTACTTC. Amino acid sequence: CSATSGSSYEQYF.

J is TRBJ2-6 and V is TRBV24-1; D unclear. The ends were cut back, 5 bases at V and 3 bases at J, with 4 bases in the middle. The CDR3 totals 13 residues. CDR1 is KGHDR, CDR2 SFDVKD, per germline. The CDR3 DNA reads TGTGCCACCAGTGCAAATGGGGCCAACGTCCTGACTTTC. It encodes CATSANGANVLTF.

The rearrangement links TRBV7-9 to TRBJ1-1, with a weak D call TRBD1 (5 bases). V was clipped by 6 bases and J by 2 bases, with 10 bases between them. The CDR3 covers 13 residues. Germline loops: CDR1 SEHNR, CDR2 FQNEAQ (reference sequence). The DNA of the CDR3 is TGTGCCAGCAGTCGGGGGGTAAACACTGAAGCTTTCTTT. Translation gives CASSRGVNTEAFF.

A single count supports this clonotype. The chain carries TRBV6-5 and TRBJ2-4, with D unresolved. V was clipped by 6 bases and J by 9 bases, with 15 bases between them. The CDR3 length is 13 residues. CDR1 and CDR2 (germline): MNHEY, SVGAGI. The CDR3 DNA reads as TGTGCCAGCAGGCGAGAAGGCGTAAGCATTCAGTACTTC. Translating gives CASRREGVSIQYF.

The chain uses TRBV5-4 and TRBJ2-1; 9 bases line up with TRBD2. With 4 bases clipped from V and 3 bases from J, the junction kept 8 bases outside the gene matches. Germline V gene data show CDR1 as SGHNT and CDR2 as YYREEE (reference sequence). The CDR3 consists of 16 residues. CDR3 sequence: CASSARTSENYNEQFF. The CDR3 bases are TGTGCCAGCAGCGCCCGGACTAGCGAGAACTACAATGAGCAGTTCTTC.

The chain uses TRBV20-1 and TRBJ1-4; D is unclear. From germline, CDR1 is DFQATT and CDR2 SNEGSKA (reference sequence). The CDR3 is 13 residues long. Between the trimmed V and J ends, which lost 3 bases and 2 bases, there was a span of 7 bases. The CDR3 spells CSARRPTNEKLFF. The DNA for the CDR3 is TGCAGTGCTAGGCGACCGACTAATGAAAAACTGTTTTTT.

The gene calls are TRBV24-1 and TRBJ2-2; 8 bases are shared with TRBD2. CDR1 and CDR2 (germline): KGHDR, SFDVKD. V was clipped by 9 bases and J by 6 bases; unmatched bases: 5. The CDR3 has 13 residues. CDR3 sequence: CATQAGVAGELFF. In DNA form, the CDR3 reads TGTGCCACCCAAGCGGGAGTAGCCGGGGAGCTGTTTTTT.

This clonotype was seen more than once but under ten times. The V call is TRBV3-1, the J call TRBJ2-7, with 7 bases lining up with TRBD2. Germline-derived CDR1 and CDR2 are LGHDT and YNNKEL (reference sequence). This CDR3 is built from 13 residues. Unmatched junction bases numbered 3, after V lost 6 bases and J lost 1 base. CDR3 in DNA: TGTGCCAGCAGGCCTAGCGGTTCCTACGAGCAGTACTTC. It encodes CASRPSGSYEQYF.

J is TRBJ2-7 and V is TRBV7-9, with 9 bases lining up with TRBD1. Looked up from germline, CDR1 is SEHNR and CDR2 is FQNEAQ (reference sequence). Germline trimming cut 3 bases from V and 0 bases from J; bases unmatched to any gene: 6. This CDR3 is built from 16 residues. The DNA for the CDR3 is TGTGCCAGCAGCTTCCTCCGGGACAGGGACTCCTACGAGCAGTACTTC. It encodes CASSFLRDRDSYEQYF.

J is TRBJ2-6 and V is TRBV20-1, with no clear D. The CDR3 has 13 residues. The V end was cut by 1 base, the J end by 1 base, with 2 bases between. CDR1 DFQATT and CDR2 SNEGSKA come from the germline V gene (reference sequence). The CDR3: CSARVSGANVLTF. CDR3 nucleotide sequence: TGCAGTGCTAGAGTATCTGGGGCCAACGTCCTGACTTTC.

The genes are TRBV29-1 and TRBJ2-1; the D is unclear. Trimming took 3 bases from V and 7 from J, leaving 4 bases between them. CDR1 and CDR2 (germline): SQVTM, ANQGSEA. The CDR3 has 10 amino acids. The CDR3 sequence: CSVDRNEQFF. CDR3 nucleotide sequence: TGCAGCGTTGATCGAAATGAGCAGTTCTTC.